The 9 T cell receptor beta chains given below trace back to one sample, sequenced in a study of shared clonotypes between healthy human individuals. Assay: immunoSEQ multiplex PCR; the TCRdb copy retains only in-frame clones and omits some. The top ten hold 10% to 15% of the sample, which has about 490,000 clones, 79% seen once. Sequencing was done on a sample of PBMCs. These receptors originate from a woman aged 40 to 50 in good health. Some clones in this sample may be carry-over from other donors' samples.

This chain connects TRBV28 to TRBJ2-3; no firm D call. This CDR3 comprises 13 residues. The V gene lost 10 bases and the J gene lost 0 bases, with 11 bases spanning the gap. Germline values: CDR1 MDHEN, CDR2 SYDVKM. CDR3 bases: TGTGCCACAGCAAGGCCAAGCACAGATACGCAGTATTTT. Its protein product is CATARPSTDTQYF. The entire variable domain, with the rest obtained from reference TRBV28 and TRBJ2-3, is as follows: DVKVTQSSRYLVKRTGEKVFLECVQDMDHENMFWYRQDPGLGLRLIYFSYDVKMKEKGDIPEGYSVSREKKERFSLILESASTNQTSMYLCATARPSTDTQYFGPGTRLTVL.

The rearrangement uses TRBV19 and TRBJ2-1, with a possible D match to TRBD1 (6 bases). Trimming took 5 bases from V and 1 from J, leaving 15 bases between them. This CDR3 has 16 amino acids. Germline loops: CDR1 LNHDA, CDR2 SQIVND (reference sequence). The CDR3 DNA reads as TGTGCCAGTAGTGTCGGACAGTGGATATCCTACAATGAGCAGTTCTTC. Translated, it gives CASSVGQWISYNEQFF.

The V gene is TRBV29-1, the J gene TRBJ2-5; D unresolved. V lost 1 base, J lost 2 bases, and 5 bases lay in between. Germline V CDR1 and CDR2: SQVTM, ANQGSEA. CDR3 size: 12 residues. The CDR3 region is CSVEGNQETQYF. The CDR3 DNA sequence: TGCAGCGTTGAAGGGAATCAAGAGACCCAGTACTTC.

The chain uses TRBV5-1 and TRBJ2-2; 7 positions agree with TRBD2. Germline V gene lookup returns CDR1 SGHRS and CDR2 YFSETQ. CDR3 length: 16 amino acids. V lost 0 bases and J lost 6; bases outside the gene matches: 8. CDR3 protein: CASSLGPSGGAGELFF. In DNA, the CDR3 is TGCGCCAGCAGCTTGGGCCCTAGCGGTGGGGCCGGGGAGCTGTTTTTT.

This clone has just one count. V usage is TRBV18 and J usage is TRBJ1-2, with 8 bases fitting TRBD1. Trimming removed 2 bases from V and 5 bases from J; junction bases left unmatched: 16. There are 18 residues in the CDR3. CDR1 is KGHSH, CDR2 LQKENI, per germline. The CDR3 DNA reads as TGTGCCAGCTCACCAAGCATCAACCAGAGACAGGGGAAATATGGCTACACCTTC. It translates to CASSPSINQRQGKYGYTF.

This clone was counted once. Germline and junction disagree at one end, which may indicate a read error. This sequence joins TRBV7-8 and TRBJ1-1; D might be TRBD1 (6 bases). The CDR3 extends over 15 amino acids. CDR1 and CDR2 (germline): SGHVS, FQNEAQ. The CDR3 DNA reads TGCGCCAGCACTAATCAAATAGGGGGTGGCACTGAAGCTTTCTTT. Amino acid sequence: CASTNQIGGGTEAFF.

The genes are TRBV4-1 and TRBJ1-5; no reliable D call. The CDR3 length is 16 residues. Per germline, CDR1 MGHRA and CDR2 YSYEKL. V lost 0 bases and J 3 bases, leaving 12 bases between the germline ends. For the CDR3, the DNA is TGCGCCAGCAGCCAAGAGTTTGGGGTTCCCAATCAGCCCCAGCATTTT. This gives the protein CASSQEFGVPNQPQHF.

This rearrangement joins TRBV28 to TRBJ1-1; 7 positions agree with TRBD1. V lost 2 bases and J lost 7; bases outside the gene matches: 7. This CDR3 region has 14 residues. CDR1 and CDR2 from the germline V gene are MDHEN and SYDVKM. CDR3 sequence: CASSLGQEAFEAFF. The DNA of the CDR3 is TGTGCCAGCAGTTTAGGACAGGAGGCTTTTGAAGCTTTCTTT.

The chain's CDR3 is CASKGIGAYEQYF. The CDR3 nucleotides read TGTGCCAGCAAAGGGATTGGGGCCTACGAGCAGTACTTC. J is TRBJ2-5 and V is TRBV11-2; D remains ambiguous. The last part of the DNA fits TRBJ2-7 better; the J call may be wrong. The CDR3 has 13 residues. Germline CDR1 and CDR2: SGHAT and FQNNGV.